This record looks at one T cell receptor beta chain sequence and its context. Its specificity is not known. During its preparation, the TCRbeta library received unique molecular identifiers. TCRdb passed the PCR reads through MiXCR, listing each CDR3 protein once. The data show some 600,000 distinct CDR3 sequences, roughly 13% seen once. These data belong to a study of T-cell reconstitution after alpha-beta-depleted transplantation in children. The study's findings and limits: Two months or so post-transplant, alpha-beta T cells reportedly derived from several hundred expanded graft clones.

Germline V CDR1 and CDR2: SGHAT, FQNNGV. Deletions cut 1 base from V and 7 bases from J, with 11 bases between. The CDR3 has 14 amino acids. Specimen: PBMCs, mostly from graft donor cells, collected 360 days after TCRalphabeta/CD19-depleted stem cell transplant. This clonotype was sampled from a male patient under 18 who had a stem cell transplant for acute myeloid leukemia, so the T cells may come from the graft donor. V usage is TRBV11-2 and J usage is TRBJ2-1; D not certain. The CDR3 region is CASSLGAVGNEQFF. CDR3 nucleotides: TGTGCCAGCAGCTTAGGGGCGGTGGGGAATGAGCAGTTCTTC.